This TCR beta chain came from a study of cytomegalovirus exposure and HLA in healthy donors. As for the study in general: Prior work identified some 120 million unique TCR beta sequences in roughly 180 million T cells. Study findings and constraints: A cluster of highly shared sequence variants was likely a sequencing artifact. When presence/absence was analysed, sequencing depth was taken to be roughly uniform across donors. In a later analysis, compared with equally common non-associated chains, HLA-associated beta chains were more expanded.

V lost 6 bases to trimming and J lost 5 bases, with 11 bases between them. CDR3 size: 13 residues. The germline V gene has CDR1 LNHDA and CDR2 SQIVND (reference sequence). Vbeta (60) and Jbeta (13) primers were used in the PCR. Assay: immunoSEQ multiplex PCR; the TCRdb copy retains only in-frame clones and omits some. The table lists about 200,000 clones, about 79% of them singletons. With respect to this clone: The antigen is unknown.

The sequenced material came from PBMCs. The J gene is TRBJ1-5, the V gene TRBV19; D may be TRBD1 (6 bases). This TCR derives from a boy aged 2 to 10 in good health and CMV-seronegative. This CDR3 reads CASSSDRDQPQHF. The CDR3 DNA sequence: TGTGCCAGTAGCTCGGACAGAGATCAGCCCCAGCATTTT.